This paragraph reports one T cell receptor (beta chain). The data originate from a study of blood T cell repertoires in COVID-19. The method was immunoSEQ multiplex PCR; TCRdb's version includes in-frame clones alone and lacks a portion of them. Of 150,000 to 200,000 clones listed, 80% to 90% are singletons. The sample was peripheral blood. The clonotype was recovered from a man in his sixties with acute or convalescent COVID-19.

CDR3 DNA sequence: TGTGCCAGCAGCTCCCCAGGGATTAGAAACACCATATATTTT. Amino acids: CASSSPGIRNTIYF. V and J are TRBV7-2 and TRBJ1-3; D may be TRBD1 (5 bases). Germline CDR1 reads SGHTA; CDR2 reads FQGNSA. This CDR3 spans 14 amino acids. Trimming left V 4 bases short and J 5 bases short, with 12 bases between.